These 20 T cell receptor beta chains originate from one sample sequenced in a study of shared clonotypes between healthy human individuals. This table comes from immunoSEQ multiplex PCR, and its TCRdb copy is limited to in-frame clones, with some not included. The table shows some 1 million clones, with about 70% occurring only once. Sequenced: memory CD4+ T cells sorted from blood. Subset: CD45RA-negative fraction. The origin of the receptors is a man between 18 and 35 years old in good health.

This chain connects TRBV5-4 to TRBJ2-1; TRBD2 matches at 12 bases. The junction had 5 bases not matched to a gene; V was cut back by 5 bases and J by 8 bases. In germline, CDR1 is SGHNT, CDR2 YYREEE (reference sequence). The CDR3 is 14 residues long. CDR3 region: CASRAASGRDEQFF. CDR3 DNA: TGTGCCAGCAGAGCGGCTAGCGGGAGGGATGAGCAGTTCTTC.

About this clone: The same CDR3 is also encoded by other DNA sequences in this sample. J is TRBJ1-5 and V is TRBV5-1; D is undetermined. The CDR3 runs 13 residues. Germline CDR1 is SGHRS and CDR2 is YFSETQ. Trimming took 0 bases from V and 4 from J, leaving 5 bases between them. The CDR3 region has the DNA TGCGCCAGCAGCTTGGGGCAGAATCAGCCCCAGCATTTT. Amino acid sequence: CASSLGQNQPQHF.

The chain joins TRBV10-3 to TRBJ2-7; D possibly corresponds to TRBD2 (5 bases). CDR3 length: 14 amino acids. Between the trimmed V and J ends, which lost 0 bases and 3 bases, there was a span of 9 bases. Germline-derived CDR1 and CDR2 are ENHRY and SYGVKD. The CDR3 nucleotides are TGTGCCATCAGTGAGTCCGGGATAGGCTACGAGCAGTACTTC. Protein product: CAISESGIGYEQYF.

This clone was counted once. The V and J genes are TRBV11-3 and TRBJ2-5; D assignment may be TRBD1 or TRBD2 (5 bases each). CDR3 length equals 14 residues. Trimming left V 3 bases short and J 2 bases short, with 10 bases between. Germline V lookup: CDR1 SGHNT, CDR2 YENEEA. This CDR3 is CASSLGPGQETQYF. The CDR3 region has the DNA TGTGCCAGCAGCTTGGGACCCGGACAAGAGACCCAGTACTTC.

This chain links TRBV9 with TRBJ2-1; 7 bases agree with TRBD1. This CDR3 spans 16 amino acids. CDR1 and CDR2 (germline): SGDLS, YYNGEE. Trimming at V came to 3 bases and at J to 4 bases, leaving 10 bases not matched to a gene. The CDR3 region has the DNA TGTGCCAGCAGCGAACTTTCCGGGACAGCTTACAATGAGCAGTTCTTC. It encodes CASSELSGTAYNEQFF.

This rearrangement joins TRBV6-5 to TRBJ2-1; unclear D gene. The germline CDR1 and CDR2 sequences are MNHEY and SVGAGI. The V end lost 6 bases, the J end lost 2 bases, and 8 bases lay between the germline ends. The CDR3 length is 13 residues. In nucleotides, the CDR3 is TGTGCCAGCAGCCCCCCGGCCTACAATGAGCAGTTCTTC. Protein: CASSPPAYNEQFF.

CDR3 coding DNA: TGTGCCAGCAGCCTAGTAGGATCACCCCTCCACTTT. Residues: CASSLVGSPLHF. The V gene is TRBV6-5, the J gene TRBJ1-6; D remains unclear. This CDR3 has 12 amino acids. The V and J ends lost 6 bases and 10 bases respectively, with 10 bases between them. Germline V gene data show CDR1 as MNHEY and CDR2 as SVGAGI.

The chain employs TRBV10-1 and TRBJ2-3; 9 bases line up with TRBD1. CDR3 size: 15 residues. CDR1 is WNHNN, CDR2 SYGVQD, per germline (reference sequence). With V trimmed by 6 bases and J by 3 bases, 7 bases remained unmatched. CDR3 sequence reads: CASSKGQGGTDTQYF. The CDR3, as DNA: TGCGCCAGCAGCAAGGGACAGGGCGGTACAGATACGCAGTATTTT.

The J gene is TRBJ1-6, the V gene TRBV28; D unresolved. Germline V gene data show CDR1 as MDHEN and CDR2 as SYDVKM. The CDR3 runs to 16 residues. Trimming took off 6 bases at V and 0 bases at J, with 12 bases between the two ends. This CDR3 is CASRITLNSYNSPLHF. Here the CDR3 DNA reads TGTGCCAGCAGGATTACATTAAACTCCTATAATTCACCCCTCCACTTT.

The rearrangement joins TRBV5-6 to TRBJ2-7, with 14 nucleotides matching TRBD2. Germline CDR1 is SGHDT and CDR2 is YYEEEE. V lost 5 bases and J lost 6; bases outside the gene matches: 1. This CDR3 comprises 13 residues. CDR3 sequence (DNA): TGTGCCAGCAGGGGACTAGCGGGAGCCGAGCAGTACTTC. Amino acid sequence: CASRGLAGAEQYF.

This chain joins TRBV11-2 and TRBJ1-2, with a possible D match to TRBD1 (5 bases). Germline V gives CDR1 SGHAT, CDR2 FQNNGV. V was shortened by 6 bases and J by 4 bases, with 12 bases between the two germline ends. The CDR3 has 13 residues. The CDR3 region is CASSREGLYGYTF. The CDR3 DNA sequence: TGTGCCAGCAGTAGGGAGGGGCTCTATGGCTACACCTTC.

This clone occurred a few times. The rearrangement joins TRBV2 to TRBJ1-6, with 7 bases lining up with TRBD1. Germline V gene lookup returns CDR1 SNHLY and CDR2 FYNNEI. The J segment lost 7 bases and the V segment lost 4 bases, leaving 1 base of the junction unmatched. The CDR3 consists of 13 residues. CDR3 amino acids: CASSAGGNSPLHF. CDR3 bases: TGTGCCAGCAGTGCAGGGGGGAATTCACCCCTCCACTTT.

The chain links TRBV9 to TRBJ1-6, with unresolved D. From germline, CDR1 is SGDLS and CDR2 YYNGEE. The ends were cut back, 4 bases at V and 7 bases at J, with 18 bases in the middle. The CDR3 is 16 amino acids. The CDR3 reads CASSRDASPGNSPLHF. Here the CDR3 DNA reads TGTGCCAGCAGCCGCGACGCAAGTCCTGGGAATTCACCCCTCCACTTT.

The V gene is TRBV7-8, the J gene TRBJ1-5, with D unresolved. The V end lost 1 base, the J end lost 7 bases, and 11 bases lay between the germline ends. This CDR3 is built from 14 residues. Germline CDR1 is SGHVS and CDR2 is FQNEAQ. CDR3 in amino acids: CASSLDGIDQPQHF. The CDR3 region has the DNA TGTGCCAGCAGCTTAGACGGAATTGACCAGCCCCAGCATTTT. The variable domain in full, completed from reference TRBV7-8 and TRBJ1-5, reads GAGVSQSPRYKVAKRGQDVALRCDPISGHVSLFWYQQALGQGPEFLTYFQNEAQLDKSGLPSDRFFAERPEGSVSTLKIQRTQQEDSAVYLCASSLDGIDQPQHFGDGTRLSIL.

V gene TRBV7-8 combines with J gene TRBJ2-3; perhaps TRBD2 as D (5 bases). CDR1 and CDR2 (germline): SGHVS, FQNEAQ. V lost 1 base, J lost 5 bases, and 10 bases lay in between. This CDR3 region has 14 residues. The CDR3 DNA sequence: TGTGCCAGCAGCTTAGGGGGTGGAGGAGATACGCAGTATTTT. The encoded protein is CASSLGGGGDTQYF.

This chain links TRBV30 with TRBJ2-7; no reliable D call. Trimming stripped 0 bases from V and 0 bases from J, with 9 bases between. The germline gives CDR1 GTSNPN, CDR2 SVGIG (reference sequence). The CDR3 has 14 residues. CDR3 loop: CAWSVSPNSYEQYF. CDR3 nucleotide sequence: TGTGCCTGGAGTGTAAGCCCGAACTCCTACGAGCAGTACTTC. Complete variable domain (other parts from reference TRBV30 and TRBJ2-7): SQTIHQWPATLVQPVGSPLSLECTVEGTSNPNLYWYRQAAGRGLQLLFYSVGIGQISSEVPQNLSASRPQDRQFILSSKKLLLSDSGFYLCAWSVSPNSYEQYFGPGTRLTVT.

J is TRBJ1-1 and V is TRBV27; possibly TRBD1 for D (5 bases). Germline V CDR1 and CDR2: MNHEY, SMNVEV (reference sequence). This CDR3 region has 14 residues. V lost 4 bases and J 0 bases, leaving 9 bases between the germline ends. The CDR3 protein is CASSSGRVNTEAFF. The CDR3 DNA follows: TGTGCCAGCAGTTCAGGGCGAGTGAACACTGAAGCTTTCTTT.

The rearrangement joins TRBV7-2 to TRBJ2-7, with D perhaps TRBD1 (5 bases). In germline, CDR1 is SGHTA, CDR2 FQGNSA. V lost 7 bases, J lost 3 bases, and 7 bases lay in between. This CDR3 spans 11 amino acids. CDR3 DNA sequence: TGTGCCAGCACCAGGGACTACGAGCAGTACTTC. This translates into CASTRDYEQYF.

This clone was counted between two and nine times. The chain couples TRBV2 to TRBJ2-1; TRBD1 is a possible D gene (5 bases). The CDR3 has 15 residues. Trimming pared 3 bases from V and 7 bases from J, leaving 16 bases between. Germline loops: CDR1 SNHLY, CDR2 FYNNEI. The DNA of the CDR3 is TGTGCCAGCAGTGAGCTTCTACCCCAGGGAAATGAGCAGTTCTTC. It is translated as CASSELLPQGNEQFF.

This clone was detected only a few times. This chain joins TRBV10-3 and TRBJ2-7; TRBD1 agrees at 8 bases. Germline CDR1 ENHRY, CDR2 SYGVKD. Germline trimming cut 3 bases from V and 3 bases from J; bases unmatched to any gene: 7. The CDR3 length is 15 residues. CDR3 sequence (DNA): TGTGCCATCAGTGATTTCGACAGGGGAAGCTACGAGCAGTACTTC. Encoded protein: CAISDFDRGSYEQYF.